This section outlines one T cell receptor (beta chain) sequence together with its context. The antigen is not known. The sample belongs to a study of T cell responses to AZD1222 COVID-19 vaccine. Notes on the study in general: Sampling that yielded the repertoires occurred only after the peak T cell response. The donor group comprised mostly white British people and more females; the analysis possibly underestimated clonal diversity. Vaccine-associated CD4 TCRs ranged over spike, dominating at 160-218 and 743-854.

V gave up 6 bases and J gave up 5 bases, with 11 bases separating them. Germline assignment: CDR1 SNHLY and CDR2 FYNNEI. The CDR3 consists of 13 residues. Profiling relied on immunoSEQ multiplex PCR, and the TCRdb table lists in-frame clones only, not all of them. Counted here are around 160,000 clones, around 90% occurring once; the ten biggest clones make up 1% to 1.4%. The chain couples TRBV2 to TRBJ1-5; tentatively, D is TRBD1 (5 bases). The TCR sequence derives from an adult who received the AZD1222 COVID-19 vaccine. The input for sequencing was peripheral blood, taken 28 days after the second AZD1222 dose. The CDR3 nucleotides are TGTGCCAGCAGGCGACAGTTATATCAGCCCCAGCATTTT. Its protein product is CASRRQLYQPQHF.